The 22 T cell receptor beta chains in this list originate from one sample, sequenced in a study of Graves' ophthalmopathy and Graves' hyperthyroidism. Scientists amplified the TCR beta CDR3 regions from RNA transcripts. RT-PCR with HTBI primers came first, then second-round multiplex PCR. TCRdb processed the multiplex PCR reads anew with MiXCR; each CDR3 protein has one entry. The table shows hundreds of thousands of distinct CDR3 sequences, with 40% occurring only once. The source material was peripheral blood. These receptors were collected from an adult man with Graves' ophthalmopathy.

In its sample, this clonotype was seen once. A read error may account for a junction end that differs from germline. The chain is built from TRBV11-2 and TRBJ2-7, with 8 bases matching TRBD2. There are 15 residues in the CDR3. The germline V gene has CDR1 SGHAT and CDR2 FQNNGV. The CDR3 loop is CASSLSGLVPYEQCF. The CDR3 nucleotides read TGTGCCAGCAGCTTATCGGGACTAGTTCCCTACGAGCAGTGCTTC.

V gene TRBV20-1 combines with J gene TRBJ1-3, with TRBD1 identical over 7 bases. With V trimmed by 1 base and J by 4 bases, 4 bases remained unmatched. The CDR3 sequence is 14 residues long. Germline V gene data show CDR1 as DFQATT and CDR2 as SNEGSKA (reference sequence). CDR3 region: CSARVGGDGNTIYF. DNA for the CDR3: TGCAGTGCTAGAGTAGGGGGCGACGGAAACACCATATATTTT.

V is TRBV11-2 and J is TRBJ1-1, with D possibly TRBD1 on 5 matching bases. CDR1 is SGHAT and CDR2 is FQNNGV in the germline V gene. The CDR3 is 15 residues long. V lost 4 bases and J 4 bases, leaving 16 bases between the germline ends. The CDR3 nucleotides read TGTGCCAGCAGCTCGCCCCGGGGCTGGGGCACTGAAGCTTTCTTT. This sequence encodes CASSSPRGWGTEAFF.

The chain has TRBV29-1 and TRBJ1-1, with D maybe TRBD1 (6 bases). CDR1 and CDR2 from the germline V gene are SQVTM and ANQGSEA. This CDR3 region has 14 residues. V dropped 8 bases and J dropped 0 bases, with 16 bases sitting between them. CDR3: CSSSSWTVNTEAFF. The CDR3 DNA is TGCAGCAGCTCAAGCTGGACAGTGAACACTGAAGCTTTCTTT.

Details on this clonotype: One end of the junction varies from germline; a read error may be responsible. V gene TRBV20-1 combines with J gene TRBJ2-5, with TRBD2 as a possible D gene (5 bases). The CDR3 runs to 10 residues. In germline, CDR1 is DFQATT, CDR2 SNEGSKA (reference sequence). The CDR3 is CSASGETQCF. The CDR3 nucleotides read TGCAGTGCTTCCGGGGAGACCCAGTGCTTC.

This clonotype showed up many times. The chain employs TRBV2 and TRBJ2-7; D remains unclear. The germline CDR1 and CDR2 sequences are SNHLY and FYNNEI. V shed 5 bases and J shed 0 bases, with 11 bases lying between them. This CDR3 has 14 amino acids. The CDR3 here is CASSREINSYEQYF. The CDR3 DNA reads as TGTGCCAGCAGTCGAGAAATTAACTCCTACGAGCAGTACTTC.

This clonotype was observed a handful of times. The gene calls are TRBV20-1 and TRBJ2-5; D not certain. The CDR3 has 13 amino acids. V lost 5 bases and J lost 0, with 10 bases in between. Germline V gene data show CDR1 as DFQATT and CDR2 as SNEGSKA (reference sequence). The CDR3 loop reads CSAGSPYQETQYF. As DNA, the CDR3 is TGCAGTGCTGGCTCACCGTACCAAGAGACCCAGTACTTC.

As for this clonotype: A junction boundary mismatches the germline segment, possibly from a read error. The rearrangement uses TRBV9 and TRBJ2-6, with 7 bases fitting TRBD2. CDR1 is SGDLS and CDR2 is YYNGEE in the germline V gene. This CDR3 is built from 15 residues. The CDR3 sequence is CASSGEGSGANILTF. In DNA form, the CDR3 reads TGTGCCAGCAGCGGGGAGGGGTCTGGGGCCAACATCCTGACTTTC. Full variable domain (missing parts from reference TRBV9 and TRBJ2-6): DSGVTQTPKHLITATGQRVTLRCSPRSGDLSVYWYQQSLDQGLQFLIQYYNGEERAKGNILERFSAQQFPDLHSELNLSSLELGDSALYFCASSGEGSGANILTFGAGSRLTVL.

This clonotype has a count of ten or more. V gene TRBV15 combines with J gene TRBJ2-7; 7 nucleotides align to TRBD1. Germline lookup yields CDR1 LNHNV and CDR2 YYDKDF (reference sequence). V lost 5 bases to trimming and J lost 1 base; unmatched junction nucleotides: 8. The CDR3 spans 15 residues. The CDR3 sequence: CATSGTGTASYEQYF. The DNA of the CDR3 is TGTGCCACCAGCGGTACCGGGACAGCATCCTACGAGCAGTACTTC. Complete variable domain (other parts from reference TRBV15 and TRBJ2-7): DAMVIQNPRYQVTQFGKPVTLSCSQTLNHNVMYWYQQKSSQAPKLLFHYYDKDFNNEADTPDNFQSRRPNTSFCFLDIRSPGLGDTAMYLCATSGTGTASYEQYFGPGTRLTVT.

In DNA form, the CDR3 reads TGTGCCAGCATTCCCCGGACAGCCAATCAGCCCCAGCATTTT. Protein product: CASIPRTANQPQHF. The chain joins TRBV10-3 to TRBJ1-5; weak D call: TRBD1 (6 bases). Germline loops: CDR1 ENHRY, CDR2 SYGVKD. Trimming removed 10 bases from V and 3 bases from J, with 16 bases in between. The CDR3 runs to 14 residues.

This clonotype occurred many times. This sequence joins TRBV7-2 and TRBJ2-7; D gene uncertain. Germline CDR1 SGHTA, CDR2 FQGNSA. The V end lost 6 bases, the J end lost 6 bases, and 9 bases lay between the germline ends. The CDR3 is 11 residues long. CDR3: CASRVAGEQYF. The CDR3 coding sequence is TGTGCCAGCAGGGTAGCCGGCGAGCAGTACTTC.

This clonotype was found a few times. V and J are TRBV6-2 or TRBV6-3 and TRBJ2-5; 11 bases line up with TRBD2. The CDR3 has 16 amino acids. The germline V gene encodes CDR1 MNHEY and CDR2 SVGEGT. The ends lost 4 bases at V and 2 bases at J; junction bases unmatched: 6. CDR3 protein: CASSSVAGGWQETQYF. CDR3 sequence (DNA): TGTGCCAGCAGTTCCGTAGCGGGAGGGTGGCAAGAGACCCAGTACTTC.

This clonotype was seen ten or more times. This chain joins TRBV7-9 and TRBJ1-6; D uncertain. V lost 3 bases, J lost 9 bases, and 6 bases lay in between. Per germline, CDR1 SEHNR and CDR2 FQNEAQ (reference sequence). The CDR3 contains 12 residues. For the CDR3, the DNA is TGTGCCAGCAGCTTTAAGAGTTCACCCCTCCACTTT. Translating gives CASSFKSSPLHF.

This clonotype was seen once. The chain employs TRBV7-9 and TRBJ1-6, with a weak D call TRBD1 (6 bases). Germline V CDR1 and CDR2: SEHNR, FQNEAQ (reference sequence). The CDR3 consists of 21 residues. V was clipped by 6 bases and J by 0 bases, with 27 bases between them. CDR3 sequence (DNA): TGTGCCAGCAGAAAATGGGGTAGACAGGCCACTACCTTCTCCTATAATTCACCCCTCCACTTT. It translates to CASRKWGRQATTFSYNSPLHF.

The chain is built from TRBV6-6 and TRBJ2-7, with a weak D call TRBD2 (5 bases). Per the germline V gene, CDR1 is MNHNY and CDR2 is SVGAGI (reference sequence). CDR3 size: 15 residues. The germline V and J ends were trimmed by 1 base and 4 bases, with 14 bases remaining between them. CDR3 protein: CASSYLKEGTYEQYF. As DNA, the CDR3 is TGTGCCAGCAGTTACTTAAAAGAGGGAACGTACGAGCAGTACTTC.

This clonotype was counted many times. The chain links TRBV19 to TRBJ1-2; D is undetermined. In germline, CDR1 is LNHDA, CDR2 SQIVND (reference sequence). The CDR3 is 13 residues long. Trimming pared 4 bases from V and 4 bases from J, leaving 10 bases between. The CDR3 reads CASSRGALYGYTF. DNA of the CDR3: TGTGCCAGTAGTAGGGGAGCGCTCTATGGCTACACCTTC.

This clonotype came up many times. The chain couples TRBV29-1 to TRBJ2-5, with D possibly TRBD1 on 6 matching bases. The CDR3 has 14 amino acids. CDR1 is SQVTM and CDR2 is ANQGSEA in the germline V gene. V was trimmed by 5 bases and J by 0 bases, leaving 13 bases between them. The CDR3, as DNA: TGCAGCGTTTATAAGGACAGATACCAAGAGACCCAGTACTTC. As protein: CSVYKDRYQETQYF.

CDR3 residues: CASSSLGLAGERVTQYF. CDR3 bases: TGTGCCAGCAGCTCCTTAGGACTAGCGGGAGAAAGGGTTACGCAGTATTTT. J is TRBJ2-3 and V is TRBV25-1; 13 nucleotides line up with TRBD2. V gave up 6 bases and J gave up 8 bases; unmatched junction bases: 14. This CDR3 comprises 17 residues. CDR1 is MGHDK, CDR2 SYGVNS, per germline.

This clonotype appeared many times. The J gene is TRBJ1-1, the V gene TRBV10-2; 8 bases map to TRBD1. The CDR3 is made up of 14 amino acids. Per the germline V gene, CDR1 is WSHSY and CDR2 is SAAADI. The ends lost 6 bases at V and 7 bases at J; junction bases unmatched: 10. The CDR3 here is CASRPDRGGSEAFF. The DNA for the CDR3 is TGCGCCAGCAGACCTGACAGGGGAGGTAGTGAAGCTTTCTTT.

V and J are TRBV9 and TRBJ1-3; D ambiguous. Germline assignment: CDR1 SGDLS and CDR2 YYNGEE. The CDR3 totals 17 residues. Trimming stripped 0 bases from V and 1 base from J, with 14 bases between. For the CDR3, the DNA is TGTGCCAGCAGCGTAGATCCGATCCCATCGTCTGGAAACACCATATATTTT. Protein: CASSVDPIPSSGNTIYF.

The table lists this clonotype with a count of one. The rearrangement links TRBV12-5 to TRBJ1-1, with D possibly matching TRBD1 (5 bases). Germline values: CDR1 LGHNT, CDR2 FRNRAP. V was trimmed by 1 base and J by 9 bases, leaving 12 bases between them. The CDR3 is 13 amino acids. As DNA, the CDR3 is TGTGCTAGTGGTTTGGGTGGGGCCGAAAAAGCTTTCTTT. This sequence encodes CASGLGGAEKAFF.

This clonotype has a count of ten or more. This chain uses TRBV3-1 with TRBJ1-2, with D unresolved. The CDR3 covers 13 residues. CDR1 and CDR2 (germline): LGHDT, YNNKEL (reference sequence). V was trimmed by 5 bases and J by 2 bases, leaving 9 bases between them. CDR3 DNA: TGTGCCAGCAGCGGGCAGACGAACTATGGCTACACCTTC. Protein sequence: CASSGQTNYGYTF.